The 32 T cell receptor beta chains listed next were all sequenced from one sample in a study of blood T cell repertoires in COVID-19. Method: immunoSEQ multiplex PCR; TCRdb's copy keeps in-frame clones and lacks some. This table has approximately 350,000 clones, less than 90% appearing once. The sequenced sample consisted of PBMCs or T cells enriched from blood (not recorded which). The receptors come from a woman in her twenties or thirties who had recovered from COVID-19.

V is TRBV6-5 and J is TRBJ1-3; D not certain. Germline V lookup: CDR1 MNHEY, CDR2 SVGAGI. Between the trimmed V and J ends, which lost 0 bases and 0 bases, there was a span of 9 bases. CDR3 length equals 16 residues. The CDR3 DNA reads TGTGCCAGCAGTTACTCGGCCGGGGACTCTGGAAACACCATATATTTT. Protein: CASSYSAGDSGNTIYF.

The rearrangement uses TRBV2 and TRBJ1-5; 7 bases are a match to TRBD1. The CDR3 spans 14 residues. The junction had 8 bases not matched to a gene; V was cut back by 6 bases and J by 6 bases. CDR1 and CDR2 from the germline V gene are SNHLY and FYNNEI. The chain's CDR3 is CASRQGSDIQPQHF. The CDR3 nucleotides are TGTGCCAGCAGACAGGGGAGTGATATTCAGCCCCAGCATTTT.

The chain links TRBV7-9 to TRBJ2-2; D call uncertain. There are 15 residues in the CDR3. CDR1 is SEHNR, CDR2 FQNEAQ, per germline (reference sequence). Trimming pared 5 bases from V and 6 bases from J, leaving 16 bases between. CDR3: CASSPSLHSAGELFF. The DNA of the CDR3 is TGTGCCAGCAGCCCGAGCCTTCATTCGGCCGGGGAGCTGTTTTTT.

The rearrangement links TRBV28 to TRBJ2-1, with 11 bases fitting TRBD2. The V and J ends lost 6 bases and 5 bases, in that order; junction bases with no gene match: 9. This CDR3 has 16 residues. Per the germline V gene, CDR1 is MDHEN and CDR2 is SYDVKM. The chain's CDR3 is CASSPPTSGSNNEQFF. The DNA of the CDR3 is TGTGCCAGCAGCCCCCCTACTAGCGGGAGTAACAATGAGCAGTTCTTC.

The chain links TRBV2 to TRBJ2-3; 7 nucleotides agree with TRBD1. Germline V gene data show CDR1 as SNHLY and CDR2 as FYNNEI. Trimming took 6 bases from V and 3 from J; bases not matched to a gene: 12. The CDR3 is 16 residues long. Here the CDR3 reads CASSQRTGGLTDTQYF. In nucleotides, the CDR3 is TGTGCCAGCAGCCAACGGACAGGAGGACTGACAGATACGCAGTATTTT.

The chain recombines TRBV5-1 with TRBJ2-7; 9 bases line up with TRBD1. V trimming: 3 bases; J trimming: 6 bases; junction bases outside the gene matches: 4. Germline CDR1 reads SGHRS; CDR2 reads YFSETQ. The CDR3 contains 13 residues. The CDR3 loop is CASSWMDRGEQYF. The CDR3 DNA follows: TGCGCCAGCAGCTGGATGGACAGGGGCGAGCAGTACTTC.

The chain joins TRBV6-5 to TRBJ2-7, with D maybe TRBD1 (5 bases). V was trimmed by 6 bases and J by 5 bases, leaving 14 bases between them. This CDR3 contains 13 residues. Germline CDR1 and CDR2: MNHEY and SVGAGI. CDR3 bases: TGTGCCAGCAGCAGGGATAGCTTTAACGAGCAGTACTTC. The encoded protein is CASSRDSFNEQYF.

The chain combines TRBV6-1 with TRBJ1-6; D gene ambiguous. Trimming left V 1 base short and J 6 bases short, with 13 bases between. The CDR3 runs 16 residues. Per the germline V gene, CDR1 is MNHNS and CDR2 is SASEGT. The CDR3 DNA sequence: TGTGCCAGCAGTGAAGTAAGGCAGGCCCGTAATTCACCCCTCCACTTT. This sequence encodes CASSEVRQARNSPLHF.

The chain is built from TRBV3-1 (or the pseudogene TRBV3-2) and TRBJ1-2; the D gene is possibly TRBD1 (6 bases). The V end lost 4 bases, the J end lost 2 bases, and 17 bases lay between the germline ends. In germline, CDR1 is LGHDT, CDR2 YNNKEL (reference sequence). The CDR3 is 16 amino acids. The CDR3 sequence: CASSPQGQGRNYGYTF. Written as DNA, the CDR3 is TGTGCCAGCAGCCCCCAAGGGCAGGGGCGAAACTATGGCTACACCTTC.

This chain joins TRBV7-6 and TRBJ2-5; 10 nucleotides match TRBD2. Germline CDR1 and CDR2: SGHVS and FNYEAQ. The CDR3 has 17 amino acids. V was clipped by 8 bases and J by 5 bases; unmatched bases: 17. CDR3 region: CASQDPGVAGGGETQYF. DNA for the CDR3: TGTGCCAGCCAAGACCCCGGGGTAGCGGGGGGAGGGGAGACCCAGTACTTC.

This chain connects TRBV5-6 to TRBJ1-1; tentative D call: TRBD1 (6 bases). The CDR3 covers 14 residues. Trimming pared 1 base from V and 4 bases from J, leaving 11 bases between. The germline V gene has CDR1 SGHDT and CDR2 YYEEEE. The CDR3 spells CASSLQQGSTEAFF. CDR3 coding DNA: TGTGCCAGCAGCTTGCAGCAGGGGAGCACTGAAGCTTTCTTT.

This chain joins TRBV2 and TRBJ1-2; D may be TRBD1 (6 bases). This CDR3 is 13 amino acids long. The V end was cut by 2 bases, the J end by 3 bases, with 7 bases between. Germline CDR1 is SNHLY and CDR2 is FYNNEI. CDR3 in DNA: TGTGCCAGCAGTGAAAACAGGGACTATGGCTACACCTTC. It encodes CASSENRDYGYTF.

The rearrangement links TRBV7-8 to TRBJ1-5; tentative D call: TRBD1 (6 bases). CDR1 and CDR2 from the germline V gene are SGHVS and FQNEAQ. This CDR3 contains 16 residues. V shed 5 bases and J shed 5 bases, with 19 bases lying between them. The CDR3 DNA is TGTGCCAGCAGCCCCCGGCCGGCAGGGGAAGATCAGCCCCAGCATTTT. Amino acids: CASSPRPAGEDQPQHF.

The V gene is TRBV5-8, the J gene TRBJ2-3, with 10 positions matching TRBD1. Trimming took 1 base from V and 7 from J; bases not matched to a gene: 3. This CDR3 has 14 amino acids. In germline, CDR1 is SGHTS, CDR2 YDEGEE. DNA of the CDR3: TGTGCCAGCAGCTTGCGGGACAGGGGAAATACGCAGTATTTT. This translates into CASSLRDRGNTQYF.

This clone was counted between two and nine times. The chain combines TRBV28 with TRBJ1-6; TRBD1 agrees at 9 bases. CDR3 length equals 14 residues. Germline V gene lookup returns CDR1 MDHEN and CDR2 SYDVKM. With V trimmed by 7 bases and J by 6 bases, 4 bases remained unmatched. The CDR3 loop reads CASNRGQGNSPLHF. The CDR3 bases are TGTGCCAGCAACCGGGGACAGGGTAATTCACCCCTCCACTTT.

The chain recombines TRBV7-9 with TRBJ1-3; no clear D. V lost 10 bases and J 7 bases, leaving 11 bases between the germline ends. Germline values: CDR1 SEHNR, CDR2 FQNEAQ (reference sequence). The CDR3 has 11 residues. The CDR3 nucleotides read TGTGCCATCGACCGAGGCAACACCATATATTTT. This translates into CAIDRGNTIYF.

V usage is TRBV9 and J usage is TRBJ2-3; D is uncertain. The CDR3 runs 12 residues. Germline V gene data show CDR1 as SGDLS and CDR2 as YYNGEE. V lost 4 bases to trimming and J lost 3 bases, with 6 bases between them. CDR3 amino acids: CASSPKTDTQYF. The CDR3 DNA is TGTGCCAGCAGCCCAAAAACAGATACGCAGTATTTT.

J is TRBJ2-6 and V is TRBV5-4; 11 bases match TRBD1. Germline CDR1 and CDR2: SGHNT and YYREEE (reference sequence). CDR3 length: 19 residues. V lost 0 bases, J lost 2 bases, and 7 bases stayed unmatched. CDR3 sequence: CASSLAYGQGAPGANVLTF. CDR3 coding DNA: TGTGCCAGCAGCTTGGCCTATGGACAGGGGGCGCCTGGGGCCAACGTCCTGACTTTC.

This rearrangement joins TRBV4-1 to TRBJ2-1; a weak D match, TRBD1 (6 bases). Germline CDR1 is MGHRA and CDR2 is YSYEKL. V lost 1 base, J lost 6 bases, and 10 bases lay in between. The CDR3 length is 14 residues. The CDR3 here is CASSQGFRGNEQFF. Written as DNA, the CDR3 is TGCGCCAGCAGCCAAGGCTTCAGGGGCAATGAGCAGTTCTTC.

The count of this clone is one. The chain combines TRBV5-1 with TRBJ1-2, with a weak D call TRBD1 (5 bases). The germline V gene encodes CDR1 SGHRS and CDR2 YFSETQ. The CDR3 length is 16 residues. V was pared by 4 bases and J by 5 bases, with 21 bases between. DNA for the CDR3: TGCGCCAGCAGCCCATCGGGAGGGGAGCTAGGGTATGGCTACACCTTC. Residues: CASSPSGGELGYGYTF. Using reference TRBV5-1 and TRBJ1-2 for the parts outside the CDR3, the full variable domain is KAGVTQTPRYLIKTRGQQVTLSCSPISGHRSVSWYQQTPGQGLQFLFEYFSETQRNKGNFPGRFSGRQFSNSRSEMNVSTLELGDSALYLCASSPSGGELGYGYTFGSGTRLTVV.

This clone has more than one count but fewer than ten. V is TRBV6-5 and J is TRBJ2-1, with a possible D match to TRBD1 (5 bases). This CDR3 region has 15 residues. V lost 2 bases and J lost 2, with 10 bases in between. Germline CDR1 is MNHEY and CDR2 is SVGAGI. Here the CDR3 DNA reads TGTGCCAGCAGTTACCGCCAGGGTGCCTACAATGAGCAGTTCTTC. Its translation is CASSYRQGAYNEQFF.

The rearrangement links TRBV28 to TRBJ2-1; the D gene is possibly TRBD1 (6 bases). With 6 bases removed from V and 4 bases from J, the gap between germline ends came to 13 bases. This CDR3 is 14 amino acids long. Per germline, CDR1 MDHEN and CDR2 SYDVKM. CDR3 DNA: TGTGCCAGCAGGCCGGGACAAGAGTACAATGAGCAGTTCTTC. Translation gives CASRPGQEYNEQFF.

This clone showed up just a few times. The CDR3, as DNA: TGTGCCAGCAGCTCAGGGGAGAACTATCAGCCCCAGCATTTT. This codes for CASSSGENYQPQHF. The J gene is TRBJ1-5, the V gene TRBV5-8, with a weak D call TRBD1 (6 bases). Trimming shortened V by 3 bases and J by 5 bases, and 12 bases separated the two germline ends. The CDR3 contains 14 residues. Per germline, CDR1 SGHTS and CDR2 YDEGEE.

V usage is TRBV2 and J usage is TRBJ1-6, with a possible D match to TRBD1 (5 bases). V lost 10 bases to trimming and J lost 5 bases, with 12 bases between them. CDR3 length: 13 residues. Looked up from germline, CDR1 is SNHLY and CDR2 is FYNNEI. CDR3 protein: CATGGEHNSPLHF. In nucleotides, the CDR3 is TGTGCCACAGGAGGGGAACATAATTCACCCCTCCACTTT.

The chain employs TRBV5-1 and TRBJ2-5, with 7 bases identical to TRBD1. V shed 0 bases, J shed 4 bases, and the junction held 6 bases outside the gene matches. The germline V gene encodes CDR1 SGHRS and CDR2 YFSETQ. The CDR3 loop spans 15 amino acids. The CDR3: CASSLGQGVGETQYF. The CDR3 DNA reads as TGCGCCAGCAGCTTGGGGCAGGGGGTTGGAGAGACCCAGTACTTC.

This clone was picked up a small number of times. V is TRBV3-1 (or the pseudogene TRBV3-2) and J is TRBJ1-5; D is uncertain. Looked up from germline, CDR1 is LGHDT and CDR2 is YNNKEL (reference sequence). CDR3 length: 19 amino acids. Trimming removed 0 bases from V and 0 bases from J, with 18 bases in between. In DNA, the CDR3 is TGTGCCAGCAGCCAAGATAAAGAGAGCAGGAGGTATAGCAATCAGCCCCAGCATTTT. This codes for CASSQDKESRRYSNQPQHF.

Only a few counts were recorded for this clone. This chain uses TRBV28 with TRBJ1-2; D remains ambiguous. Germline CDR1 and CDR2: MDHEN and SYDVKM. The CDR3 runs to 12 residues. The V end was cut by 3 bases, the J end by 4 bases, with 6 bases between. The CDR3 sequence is CASSFGSYGYTF. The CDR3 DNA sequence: TGTGCCAGCAGTTTCGGGTCCTATGGCTACACCTTC.

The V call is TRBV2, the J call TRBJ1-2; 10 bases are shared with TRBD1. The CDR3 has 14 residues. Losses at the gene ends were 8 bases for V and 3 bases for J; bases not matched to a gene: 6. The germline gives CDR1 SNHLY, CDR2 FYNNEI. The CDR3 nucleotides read TGTGCCAGCGAGGGGACAGGGGCGGACTATGGCTACACCTTC. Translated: CASEGTGADYGYTF.

The CDR3 DNA reads TGTGCCAGCAGTTCCCCTACAGGGGGCGCAACGTATGAGCAGTTCTTC. Translating gives CASSSPTGGATYEQFF. The rearrangement uses TRBV27 and TRBJ2-1; TRBD1 matches at 9 bases. The CDR3 runs 16 residues. The trim removed 4 bases at V and 8 bases at J, leaving 12 bases unmatched. Germline values: CDR1 MNHEY, CDR2 SMNVEV (reference sequence).

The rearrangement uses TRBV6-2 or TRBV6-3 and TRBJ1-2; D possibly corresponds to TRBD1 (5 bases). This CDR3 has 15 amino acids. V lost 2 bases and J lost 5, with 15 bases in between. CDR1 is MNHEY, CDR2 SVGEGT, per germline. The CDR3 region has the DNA TGTGCCAGCAGTTACCCGCAGACAGCCATTTATGGCTACACCTTC. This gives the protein CASSYPQTAIYGYTF.

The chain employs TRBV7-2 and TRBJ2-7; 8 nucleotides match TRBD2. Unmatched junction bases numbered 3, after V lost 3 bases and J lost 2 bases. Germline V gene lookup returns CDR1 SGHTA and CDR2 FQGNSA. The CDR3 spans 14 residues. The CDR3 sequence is CASSFTSGTYEQYF. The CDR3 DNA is TGTGCCAGCAGCTTTACTAGCGGCACCTACGAGCAGTACTTC.

The CDR3 DNA reads TGTGCCAGCAGTTTTGCCCTCTTTCGTGGCCAGCCCCAGCATTTT. Amino acid sequence: CASSFALFRGQPQHF. The V gene is TRBV28, the J gene TRBJ1-5; D is ambiguous. V was pared by 3 bases and J by 7 bases, with 16 bases between. This CDR3 has 15 amino acids. Germline V CDR1 and CDR2: MDHEN, SYDVKM. The complete variable domain, with remaining parts taken from reference TRBV28 and TRBJ1-5, reads DVKVTQSSRYLVKRTGEKVFLECVQDMDHENMFWYRQDPGLGLRLIYFSYDVKMKEKGDIPEGYSVSREKKERFSLILESASTNQTSMYLCASSFALFRGQPQHFGDGTRLSIL.